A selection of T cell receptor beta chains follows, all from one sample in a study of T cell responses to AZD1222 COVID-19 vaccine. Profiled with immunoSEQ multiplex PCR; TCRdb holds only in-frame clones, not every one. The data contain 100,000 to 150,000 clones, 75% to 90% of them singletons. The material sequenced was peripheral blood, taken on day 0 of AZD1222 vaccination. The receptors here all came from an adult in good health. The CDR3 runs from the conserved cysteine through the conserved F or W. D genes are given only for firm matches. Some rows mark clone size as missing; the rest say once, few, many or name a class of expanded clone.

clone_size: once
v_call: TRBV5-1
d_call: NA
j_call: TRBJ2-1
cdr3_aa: CASSFREYNEQFF
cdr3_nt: TGCGCCAGCAGCTTTAGGGAGTACAATGAGCAGTTCTTC

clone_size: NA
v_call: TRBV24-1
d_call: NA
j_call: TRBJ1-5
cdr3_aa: CATSDPGQSNQPQHF
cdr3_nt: TGTGCCACCAGTGATCCAGGACAGAGCAATCAGCCCCAGCATTTT

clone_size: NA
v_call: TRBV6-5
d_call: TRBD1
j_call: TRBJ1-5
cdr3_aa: CASSYRQGGNQPQHF
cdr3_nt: TGTGCCAGCAGTTATCGACAGGGGGGAAATCAGCCCCAGCATTTT

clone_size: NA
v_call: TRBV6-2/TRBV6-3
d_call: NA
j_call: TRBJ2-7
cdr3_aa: CASSYAQTYEQYF
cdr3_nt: TGTGCCAGCAGTTATGCCCAGACCTACGAGCAGTACTTC

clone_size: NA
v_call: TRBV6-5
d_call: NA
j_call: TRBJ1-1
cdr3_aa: CASLGADMNTEAFF
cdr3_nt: TGTGCCAGCCTTGGCGCAGACATGAACACTGAAGCTTTCTTT

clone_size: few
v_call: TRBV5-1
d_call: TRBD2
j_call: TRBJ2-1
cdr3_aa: CASSFGGSLGYNEQFF
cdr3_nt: TGCGCCAGCAGCTTCGGGGGGTCCCTGGGGTACAATGAGCAGTTCTTC

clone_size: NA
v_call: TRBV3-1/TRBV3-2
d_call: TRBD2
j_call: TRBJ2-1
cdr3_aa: CASSPGLAGGNEQFF
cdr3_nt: TGTGCCAGCAGCCCCGGACTAGCGGGAGGGAATGAGCAGTTCTTC

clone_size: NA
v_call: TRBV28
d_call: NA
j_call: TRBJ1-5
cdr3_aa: CASSSTVLSNQPQHF
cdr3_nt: TGTGCCAGCAGTTCGACAGTGTTGAGCAATCAGCCCCAGCATTTT

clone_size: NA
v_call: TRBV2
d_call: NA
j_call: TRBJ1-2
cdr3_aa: CASSETAGFGYTF
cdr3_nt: TGTGCCAGCAGTGAAACCGCAGGGTTTGGCTACACCTTC

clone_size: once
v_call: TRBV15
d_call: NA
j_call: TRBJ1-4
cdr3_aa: CATSRVSVGKGEKLFF
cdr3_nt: TGTGCCACCAGCAGAGTGTCAGTGGGGAAAGGAGAAAAACTGTTTTTT

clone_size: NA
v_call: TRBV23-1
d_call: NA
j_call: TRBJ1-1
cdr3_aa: CASSHTGRPEAFF
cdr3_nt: TGCGCCAGCAGTCACACAGGGAGGCCTGAAGCTTTCTTT

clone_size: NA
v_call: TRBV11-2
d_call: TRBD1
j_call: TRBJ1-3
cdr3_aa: CASSLALRDRRNTIYF
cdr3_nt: TGTGCCAGCAGCTTAGCTCTCCGGGACAGAAGAAACACCATATATTTT

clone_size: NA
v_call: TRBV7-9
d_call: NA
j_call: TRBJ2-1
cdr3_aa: CASSNLEVDPYNEQFF
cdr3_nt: TGTGCCAGCAGCAACTTAGAGGTGGATCCCTACAATGAGCAGTTCTTC

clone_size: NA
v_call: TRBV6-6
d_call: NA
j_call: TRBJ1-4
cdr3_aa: CASSFGQNNEKLFF
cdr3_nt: TGTGCCAGCAGTTTTGGACAGAACAATGAAAAACTGTTTTTT

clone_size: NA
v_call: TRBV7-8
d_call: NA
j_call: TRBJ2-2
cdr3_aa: CASSLGFANTGELFF
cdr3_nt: TGTGCCAGCAGCTTGGGGTTCGCGAACACCGGGGAGCTGTTTTTT